Listed below are T cell receptor beta chains from one sample, sequenced in a study of blood T cell repertoires in COVID-19. Generated by immunoSEQ multiplex PCR, the TCRdb table keeps only in-frame clones and is missing some. The sample shows about 220,000 clones, 75% to 90% of them seen only once. Sequenced material: PBMCs or T cells enriched from blood (not recorded which). All receptors derive from a woman between 35 and 50 years old with acute COVID-19. Both conserved end residues are part of each CDR3. D genes are given only for firm matches. Clone size is stated in some rows and not others, as once, few, many or a class when expanded.

j_call clone_size cdr3_length d_call v_call cdr3_nt cdr3_aa
TRBJ1-1 NA 13 TRBD1 TRBV5-4 TGTGCCAGCAGCATCAGGGGGTACACTGAAGCTTTCTTT CASSIRGYTEAFF
TRBJ2-7 once 16 TRBD1 TRBV5-6 TGTGCCAGCAGCTTGGGAGGAACAGGGGGCGCCTACGAGCAGTACTTC CASSLGGTGGAYEQYF
TRBJ1-1 NA 13 TRBD1 TRBV6-5 TGTGCCAGCACCAAACAGGGGGAAACTGAAGCTTTCTTT CASTKQGETEAFF
TRBJ2-1 NA 18 TRBD2 TRBV5-6 TGTGCCAGCCTCTTGCAGGTAGCGGGGCGAAGCTCCTACAATGAGCAGTTCTTC CASLLQVAGRSSYNEQFF
TRBJ2-4 NA 13 NA TRBV12-3/TRBV12-4 TGTGCCAGCAGGAAAAGGACAGAAAACATTCAGTACTTC CASRKRTENIQYF
TRBJ2-1 NA 13 NA TRBV21-1 TGTGCCAGCAGCAAACAGGGGTACAGGGAGCAGTTCTTC CASSKQGYREQFF
TRBJ1-5 once 12 NA TRBV28 TGTGCCAGCAGGTCTGTGAATCAGCCCCAGCATTTT CASRSVNQPQHF
TRBJ1-1 once 13 NA TRBV12-3/TRBV12-4 TGTGCCAGCAGTTCGTCTACAGGGAGTCATGCTTTCTTT CASSSSTGSHAFF
TRBJ1-1 NA 13 NA TRBV12-3/TRBV12-4 TGTGCCAGCAGTTTGGTCAGGGGACAAGAAGCTTTCTTT CASSLVRGQEAFF
TRBJ2-7 NA 18 TRBD1 TRBV3-1/TRBV3-2 TGTGCCAGCAGCCAAGATTGGGGGACAGCGAGTACTCGATACGAGCAGTACTTC CASSQDWGTASTRYEQYF
TRBJ1-2 NA 13 NA TRBV12-3/TRBV12-4 TGTGCCAGCAGCGCCACACCTAACTATGGCTACACCTTC CASSATPNYGYTF
TRBJ1-5 NA 12 NA TRBV20-1 TGCAGTGCTAGTAAATGGCTAGAGCCCCAGCATTTT CSASKWLEPQHF
TRBJ2-1 NA 15 TRBD2 TRBV5-1 TGCGCCAGCAGCTTGGTTGCGGGGGGCCTGGATGAGCAGTTCTTC CASSLVAGGLDEQFF
TRBJ1-1 many 13 TRBD1 TRBV12-3/TRBV12-4 TGTGCCAGCAGTACAACCTCAGGGGGCAGGGCTTTCTTT CASSTTSGGRAFF
TRBJ2-1 NA 14 TRBD1 TRBV9 TGTGCCAGCAGCGACTCGGACAGGGGCGATGAGCAGTTCTTC CASSDSDRGDEQFF
TRBJ2-7 NA 16 NA TRBV21-1 TGTGCCAGCAGCGAAGTCATGGCTAGCCACTCCTACGAGCAGTACTTC CASSEVMASHSYEQYF
TRBJ1-6 once 15 TRBD1 TRBV5-1 TGCGCCAGCAGCCTGACAGGGACAGTTAATTCACCCCTCCACTTT CASSLTGTVNSPLHF
TRBJ1-1 NA 15 NA TRBV7-2 TGTGCCAGCAGCTTAGGGGGGCCACGTTCGACTGAAGCTTTCTTT CASSLGGPRSTEAFF
TRBJ2-3 few 15 NA TRBV6-4 TGTGCCAGCAGAGCCGGGGATAGCGTCACAGATACGCAGTATTTT CASRAGDSVTDTQYF
TRBJ1-5 few 14 NA TRBV7-2 TGTGCCAGCAGCCCGCGACAGGGCAATCAGCCCCAGCATTTT CASSPRQGNQPQHF
TRBJ2-1 NA 16 TRBD1 TRBV6-2/TRBV6-3 TGTGCCAGCAGTTACACTGCAGGACAGGGTACCAATGAGCAGTTCTTC CASSYTAGQGTNEQFF
TRBJ1-5 NA 15 TRBD1 TRBV24-1 TGTGCCACCAGCCTTGAAGGACAGGACCATCAGCCCCAGCATTTT CATSLEGQDHQPQHF
TRBJ1-4 NA 14 NA TRBV27 TGTGCCAGCAGTTTAGGACCGAGGGCGGAAAAACTGTTTTTT CASSLGPRAEKLFF
TRBJ2-5 NA 15 NA TRBV27 TGTGCCAGCAGTCCCCTTAGGACAGTCCAAGAGACCCAGTACTTC CASSPLRTVQETQYF
TRBJ2-7 NA 13 NA TRBV19 TGTGCCAGTAGTATTGCAGGTGGTAACGAGCAGTACTTC CASSIAGGNEQYF
TRBJ1-2 NA 18 NA TRBV7-9 TGTGCCAGCAGCTCAAAAACCCCAGGTGTCCCACTTAACTATGGCTACACCTTC CASSSKTPGVPLNYGYTF
TRBJ1-2 NA 14 TRBD1 TRBV5-8 TGTGCCAGCAGCTTGGCAGGGGGCCACTATGGCTACACCTTC CASSLAGGHYGYTF
TRBJ1-5 NA 15 NA TRBV19 TGTGCCAGTAGTATAGGGCCCGGGACAAGAGTGCCCCAGCATTTT CASSIGPGTRVPQHF
TRBJ2-1 NA 11 NA TRBV19 TGTGCCAGTTCGTTCGGGGTAGAGCAGTTCTTC CASSFGVEQFF
TRBJ2-2 NA 16 TRBD1 TRBV6-1 TGTGCCAGCAGTGACCGGACAGGGATCAGCACCGGGGAGCTGTTTTTT CASSDRTGISTGELFF
TRBJ1-4 few 15 TRBD1 TRBV18 TGTGCCAGCTCACCGGGGACAGGGGGGAGTGAAAAACTGTTTTTT CASSPGTGGSEKLFF
TRBJ2-5 NA 11 NA TRBV2 TGTGCCAGCAGTCTACAAGAGACCCAGTACTTC CASSLQETQYF
TRBJ1-1 once 15 TRBD1 TRBV3-1/TRBV3-2 TGTGCCAGCAGCCTCAGGGGGCGGGGAGACACTGAAGCTTTCTTT CASSLRGRGDTEAFF
TRBJ2-1 NA 16 TRBD2 TRBV11-2 TGTGCCAGCAGTCGGACTAGCGGGGGCGACTACAATGAGCAGTTCTTC CASSRTSGGDYNEQFF
TRBJ1-1 few 13 TRBD1 TRBV6-5 TGTGCCAGCAGGGGGACAGGGAACACTGAAGCTTTCTTT CASRGTGNTEAFF
TRBJ2-7 NA 12 NA TRBV7-2 TGTGCCAGCAGCTCCCCGGGGGACGAGCAGTACTTC CASSSPGDEQYF